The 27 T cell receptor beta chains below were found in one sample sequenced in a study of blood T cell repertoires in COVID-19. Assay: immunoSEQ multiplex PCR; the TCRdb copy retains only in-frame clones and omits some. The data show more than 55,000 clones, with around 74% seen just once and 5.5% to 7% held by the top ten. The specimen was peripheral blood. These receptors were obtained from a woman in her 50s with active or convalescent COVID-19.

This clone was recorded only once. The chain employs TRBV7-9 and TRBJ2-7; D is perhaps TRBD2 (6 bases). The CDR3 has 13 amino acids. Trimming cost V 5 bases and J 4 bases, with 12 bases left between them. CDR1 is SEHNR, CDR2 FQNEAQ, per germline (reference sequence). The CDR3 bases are TGTGCCAGCAGCCGAGGAGGGAGATACGAGCAGTACTTC. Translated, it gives CASSRGGRYEQYF.

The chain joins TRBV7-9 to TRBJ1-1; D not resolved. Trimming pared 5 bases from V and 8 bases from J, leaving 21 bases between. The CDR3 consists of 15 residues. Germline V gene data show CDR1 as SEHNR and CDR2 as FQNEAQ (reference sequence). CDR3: CASSAKDWERKEAFF. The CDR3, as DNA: TGTGCCAGCAGCGCAAAGGACTGGGAAAGAAAAGAAGCTTTCTTT.

This CDR3 is CASSPLGGRGGYTF. CDR3 nucleotide sequence: TGTGCCAGCAGCCCCCTCGGGGGGCGGGGAGGCTACACCTTC. The chain carries TRBV6-5 and TRBJ1-2; perhaps TRBD1 as D (6 bases). Germline CDR1 and CDR2: MNHEY and SVGAGI. This CDR3 is 14 amino acids long. V was pared by 6 bases and J by 8 bases, with 19 bases between.

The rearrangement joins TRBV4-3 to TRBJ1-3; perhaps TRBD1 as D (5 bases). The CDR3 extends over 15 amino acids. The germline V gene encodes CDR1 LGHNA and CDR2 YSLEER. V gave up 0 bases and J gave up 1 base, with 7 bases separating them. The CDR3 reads CASSQDPGSGNTIYF. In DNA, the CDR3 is TGCGCCAGCAGCCAAGATCCAGGGTCTGGAAACACCATATATTTT.

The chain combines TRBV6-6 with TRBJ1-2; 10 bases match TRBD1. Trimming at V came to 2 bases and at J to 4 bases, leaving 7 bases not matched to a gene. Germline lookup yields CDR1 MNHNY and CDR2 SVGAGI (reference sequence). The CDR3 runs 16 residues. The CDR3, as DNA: TGTGCCAGCAGTTACATGGGACAGGGGCATCGCTATGGCTACACCTTC. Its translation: CASSYMGQGHRYGYTF.

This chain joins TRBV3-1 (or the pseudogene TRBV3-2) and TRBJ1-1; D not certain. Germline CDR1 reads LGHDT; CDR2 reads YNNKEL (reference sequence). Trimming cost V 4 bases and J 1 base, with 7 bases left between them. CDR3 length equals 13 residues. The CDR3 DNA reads TGTGCCAGCAGCCCCTACAGGAACACTGAAGCTTTCTTT. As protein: CASSPYRNTEAFF.

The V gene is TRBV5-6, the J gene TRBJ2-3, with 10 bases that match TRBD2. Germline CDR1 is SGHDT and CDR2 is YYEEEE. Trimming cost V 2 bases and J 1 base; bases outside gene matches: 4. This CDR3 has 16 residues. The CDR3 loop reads CASSFGTSEGTDTQYF. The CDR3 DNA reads TGTGCCAGCAGCTTTGGGACTAGCGAAGGCACAGATACGCAGTATTTT.

The CDR3 nucleotides are TGTGCCAGCACCCCCCGGGGGTCCCAAGAGACCCAGTACTTC. Its translation is CASTPRGSQETQYF. The chain recombines TRBV5-5 with TRBJ2-5; possible D gene TRBD2, 6 bases. The CDR3 covers 14 residues. Germline V lookup: CDR1 SGHKS, CDR2 YYEKEE (reference sequence). V was trimmed by 6 bases and J by 1 base, leaving 13 bases between them.

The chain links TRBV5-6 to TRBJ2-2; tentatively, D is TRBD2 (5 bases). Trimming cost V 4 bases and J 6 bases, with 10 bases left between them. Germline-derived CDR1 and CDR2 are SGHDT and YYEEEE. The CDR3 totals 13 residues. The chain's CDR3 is CASSPSGSGELFF. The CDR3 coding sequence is TGTGCCAGCAGCCCCAGCGGTTCCGGGGAGCTGTTTTTT.

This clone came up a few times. CDR3 nucleotide sequence: TGTGCCAGCAGCCCGCTGCGGGGAAGCACAGATACGCAGTATTTT. Protein product: CASSPLRGSTDTQYF. The chain carries TRBV3-1 (or the pseudogene TRBV3-2) and TRBJ2-3; D possibly corresponds to TRBD2 (6 bases). Per germline, CDR1 LGHDT and CDR2 YNNKEL (reference sequence). The CDR3 has 15 amino acids. The ends were cut back, 4 bases at V and 0 bases at J, with 11 bases in the middle.

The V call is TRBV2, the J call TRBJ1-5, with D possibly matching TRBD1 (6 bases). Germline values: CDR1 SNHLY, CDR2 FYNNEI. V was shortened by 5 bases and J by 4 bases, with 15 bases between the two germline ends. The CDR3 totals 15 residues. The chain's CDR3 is CASSSVGAGNQPQHF. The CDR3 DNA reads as TGTGCCAGCAGTTCAGTGGGGGCCGGGAATCAGCCCCAGCATTTT.

CDR3 nucleotides: TGCGCCAGCAGCCAAGAGGGGGGGCGCGCCTACTATGGCTACACCTTC. Amino acid sequence: CASSQEGGRAYYGYTF. V and J are TRBV4-3 and TRBJ1-2; D is possibly TRBD1 (6 bases). The CDR3 covers 16 residues. Deletions cut 0 bases from V and 3 bases from J, with 14 bases between. Looked up from germline, CDR1 is LGHNA and CDR2 is YSLEER.

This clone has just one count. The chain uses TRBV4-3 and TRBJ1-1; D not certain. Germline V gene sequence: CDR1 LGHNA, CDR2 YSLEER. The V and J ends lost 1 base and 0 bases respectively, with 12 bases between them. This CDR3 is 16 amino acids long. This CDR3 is CASSQVFRLMNTEAFF. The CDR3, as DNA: TGCGCCAGCAGCCAAGTATTCAGGTTAATGAACACTGAAGCTTTCTTT.

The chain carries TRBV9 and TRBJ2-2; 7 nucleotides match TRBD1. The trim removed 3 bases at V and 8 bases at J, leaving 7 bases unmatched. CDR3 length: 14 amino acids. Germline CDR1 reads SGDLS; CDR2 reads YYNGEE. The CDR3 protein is CASSASRGFGELFF. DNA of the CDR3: TGTGCCAGCAGCGCAAGCAGGGGGTTTGGGGAGCTGTTTTTT.

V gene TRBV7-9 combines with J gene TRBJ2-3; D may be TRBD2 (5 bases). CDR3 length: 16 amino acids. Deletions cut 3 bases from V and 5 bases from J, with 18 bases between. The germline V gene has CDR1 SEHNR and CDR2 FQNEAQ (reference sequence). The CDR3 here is CASSFGSAGRGDTQYF. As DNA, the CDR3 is TGTGCCAGCAGCTTCGGATCCGCGGGCCGAGGAGATACGCAGTATTTT. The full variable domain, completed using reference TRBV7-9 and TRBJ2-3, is DTGVSQNPRHKITKRGQNVTFRCDPISEHNRLYWYRQTLGQGPEFLTYFQNEAQLEKSRLLSDRFSAERPKGSFSTLEIQRTEQGDSAMYLCASSFGSAGRGDTQYFGPGTRLTVL.

CDR3 protein: CASSVGAISTDTQYF. CDR3 in DNA: TGTGCCAGCAGCGTAGGGGCGATTAGCACAGATACGCAGTATTTT. The gene calls are TRBV9 and TRBJ2-3; D is ambiguous. Per the germline V gene, CDR1 is SGDLS and CDR2 is YYNGEE. The V and J ends lost 0 bases and 0 bases respectively, with 8 bases between them. The CDR3 loop spans 15 amino acids.

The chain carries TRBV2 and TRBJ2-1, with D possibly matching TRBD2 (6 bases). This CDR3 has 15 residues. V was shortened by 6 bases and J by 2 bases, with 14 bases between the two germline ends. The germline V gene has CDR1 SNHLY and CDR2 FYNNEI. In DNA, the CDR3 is TGTGCCAGCAGCTCCGGGACTGCGACCTACAATGAGCAGTTCTTC. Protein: CASSSGTATYNEQFF. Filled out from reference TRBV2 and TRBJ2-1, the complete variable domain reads EPEVTQTPSHQVTQMGQEVILRCVPISNHLYFYWYRQILGQKVEFLVSFYNNEISEKSEIFDDQFSVERPDGSNFTLKIRSTKLEDSAMYFCASSSGTATYNEQFFGPGTRLTVL.

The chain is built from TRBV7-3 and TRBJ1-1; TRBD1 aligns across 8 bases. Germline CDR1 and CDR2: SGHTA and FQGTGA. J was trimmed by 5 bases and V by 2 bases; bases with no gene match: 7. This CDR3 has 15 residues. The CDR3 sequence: CASSLGTGPGTEAFF. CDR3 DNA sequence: TGTGCCAGCAGCTTAGGGACAGGCCCGGGGACTGAAGCTTTCTTT.

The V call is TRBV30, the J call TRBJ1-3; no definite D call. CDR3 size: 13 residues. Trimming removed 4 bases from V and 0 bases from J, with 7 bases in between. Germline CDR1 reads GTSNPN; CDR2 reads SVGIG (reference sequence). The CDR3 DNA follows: TGTGCCTGGACCGTCGTCTCTGGAAACACCATATATTTT. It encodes CAWTVVSGNTIYF.

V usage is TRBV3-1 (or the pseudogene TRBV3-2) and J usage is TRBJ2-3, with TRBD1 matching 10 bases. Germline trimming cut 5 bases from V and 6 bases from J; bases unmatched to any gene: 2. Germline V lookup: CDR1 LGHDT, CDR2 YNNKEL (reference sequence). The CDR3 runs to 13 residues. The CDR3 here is CASSRDRGDTQYF. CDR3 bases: TGTGCCAGCAGCAGGGACAGGGGCGATACGCAGTATTTT.

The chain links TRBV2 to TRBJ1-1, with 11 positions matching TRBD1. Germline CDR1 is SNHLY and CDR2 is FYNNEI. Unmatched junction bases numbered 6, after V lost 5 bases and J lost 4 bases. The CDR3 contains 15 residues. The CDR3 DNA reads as TGTGCCAGCAGTCAGGACAGGGGGCTTGTCACTGAAGCTTTCTTT. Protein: CASSQDRGLVTEAFF.

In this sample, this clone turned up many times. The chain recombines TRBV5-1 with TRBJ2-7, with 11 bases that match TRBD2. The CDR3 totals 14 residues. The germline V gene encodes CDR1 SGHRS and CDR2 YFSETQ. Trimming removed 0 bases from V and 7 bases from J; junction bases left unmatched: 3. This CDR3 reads CASSLGLAGSEQYF. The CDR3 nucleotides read TGCGCCAGCAGCTTGGGACTAGCGGGGTCTGAGCAGTACTTC.

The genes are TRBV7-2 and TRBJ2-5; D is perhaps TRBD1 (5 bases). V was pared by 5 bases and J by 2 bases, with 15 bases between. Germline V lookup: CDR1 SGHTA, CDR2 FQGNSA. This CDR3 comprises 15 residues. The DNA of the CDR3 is TGTGCCAGCAGCGTCACCAGGACACGACAAGAGACCCAGTACTTC. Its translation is CASSVTRTRQETQYF.

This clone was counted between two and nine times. The CDR3 sequence is CASSYSQGYQETQYF. The CDR3 coding sequence is TGTGCCAGCAGTTACTCACAGGGGTACCAAGAGACCCAGTACTTC. The gene calls are TRBV6-5 and TRBJ2-5; TRBD1 matches 7 bases. V shed 0 bases and J 0 bases; nucleotides not matched to a gene: 1. The germline V gene has CDR1 MNHEY and CDR2 SVGAGI. This CDR3 region has 15 residues.

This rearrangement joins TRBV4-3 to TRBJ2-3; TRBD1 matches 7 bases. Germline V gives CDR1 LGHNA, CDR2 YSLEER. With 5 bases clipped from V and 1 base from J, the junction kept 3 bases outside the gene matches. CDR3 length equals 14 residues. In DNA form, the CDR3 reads TGCGCCAGCAGCTCCCAGGGGGGCACAGATACGCAGTATTTT. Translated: CASSSQGGTDTQYF.

The CDR3 region is CASSQASGSVPYEQYF. The CDR3 coding sequence is TGTGCCAGCAGCCAAGCTTCCGGGTCAGTCCCCTACGAGCAGTACTTC. The genes are TRBV4-2 and TRBJ2-7; no clear D. Germline V CDR1 and CDR2: LGHNA, YNFKEQ. V was cut by 1 base and J by 2 bases, with 15 bases left in between. CDR3 length: 16 amino acids.

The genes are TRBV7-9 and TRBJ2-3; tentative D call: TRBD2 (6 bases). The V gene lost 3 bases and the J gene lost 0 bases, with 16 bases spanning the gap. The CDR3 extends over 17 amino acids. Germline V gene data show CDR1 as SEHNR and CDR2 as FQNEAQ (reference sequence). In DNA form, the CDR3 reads TGTGCCAGCAGCTTCCCTCTAGCGTCAACTAGCACAGATACGCAGTATTTT. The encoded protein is CASSFPLASTSTDTQYF.